A single sample gave rise to the 28 T cell receptor beta chains below, sequenced in a study of cytomegalovirus exposure and HLA in healthy donors. With 60 Vbeta and 13 Jbeta primers, the PCR was carried out. Clones were read by immunoSEQ multiplex PCR, and TCRdb kept only the in-frame ones, dropping some. Of roughly 200,000 clones listed, around three quarters are singletons. The sequencing input was PBMCs. The origin of the receptors is a woman in her thirties in good health and CMV-seropositive.

The V call is TRBV6-6, the J call TRBJ1-5, with D unclear. The CDR3 length is 13 residues. With 2 bases removed from V and 6 bases from J, the gap between germline ends came to 8 bases. From germline, CDR1 is MNHNY and CDR2 SVGAGI (reference sequence). The CDR3 spells CASSYQSSQPQHF. CDR3 sequence (DNA): TGTGCCAGCAGTTACCAATCCAGTCAGCCCCAGCATTTT.

The chain links TRBV11-2 to TRBJ2-1, with 9 positions matching TRBD2. The CDR3 consists of 16 residues. J was trimmed by 8 bases and V by 1 base; bases with no gene match: 9. CDR1 and CDR2 (germline): SGHAT, FQNNGV. For the CDR3, the DNA is TGTGCCAGCAGCTTAGGGTTTAGCGGGAGTGCTTATGAGCAGTTCTTC. This gives the protein CASSLGFSGSAYEQFF.

CDR3 bases: TGTGCCAGCAGCCACAACCGGGGGGGCTCTGGGGCCAACGTCCTGACTTTC. Translated: CASSHNRGGSGANVLTF. The chain combines TRBV5-4 with TRBJ2-6; 8 bases agree with TRBD2. CDR1 SGHNT and CDR2 YYREEE come from the germline V gene (reference sequence). Losses at the gene ends were 4 bases for V and 0 bases for J; bases not matched to a gene: 6. The CDR3 loop spans 17 amino acids.

In regard to this clone: The junction shows a germline mismatch at one end, possibly a read error. The chain uses TRBV10-3 and TRBJ2-2, with 8 bases matching TRBD1. Germline V gene sequence: CDR1 ENHRY, CDR2 SYGVKD. CDR3 size: 15 residues. CDR3 sequence reads: CTIRPGQENTGELFF. In DNA, the CDR3 is TGTACCATCAGGCCGGGACAGGAGAACACCGGGGAGCTGTTTTTT.

The CDR3 here is CATGSVDQPQHF. The DNA of the CDR3 is TGTGCCACCGGTTCGGTTGATCAGCCCCAGCATTTT. The rearrangement uses TRBV15 and TRBJ1-5; D unclear. The CDR3 extends over 12 amino acids. V lost 8 bases and J lost 5, with 10 bases in between. Looked up from germline, CDR1 is LNHNV and CDR2 is YYDKDF (reference sequence).

This sequence joins TRBV11-3 and TRBJ2-7; 11 nucleotides match TRBD2. The CDR3 loop spans 14 amino acids. V trimming: 5 bases; J trimming: 4 bases; junction bases outside the gene matches: 4. Per the germline V gene, CDR1 is SGHNT and CDR2 is YENEEA. The CDR3 coding sequence is TGTGCCAGCAGCCAACTAGCGGGGGTATACGAGCAGTACTTC. Translation: CASSQLAGVYEQYF.

This chain links TRBV4-3 with TRBJ1-2; the D gene is possibly TRBD1 (6 bases). The CDR3 length is 15 residues. Trimming took 0 bases from V and 2 from J, leaving 10 bases between them. Germline V gene data show CDR1 as LGHNA and CDR2 as YSLEER. Here the CDR3 reads CASSQDSTGNYGYTF. The CDR3 nucleotides read TGCGCCAGCAGCCAAGATTCCACAGGGAACTATGGCTACACCTTC.

In this sample, this clone turned up a few times. The chain recombines TRBV4-3 with TRBJ1-1; possibly TRBD1 for D (5 bases). The CDR3 has 15 residues. Trimming took 0 bases from V and 0 from J, leaving 8 bases between them. Germline V CDR1 and CDR2: LGHNA, YSLEER. In nucleotides, the CDR3 is TGCGCCAGCAGCCAAGAGGACACCTTGAACACTGAAGCTTTCTTT. This encodes CASSQEDTLNTEAFF.

The chain recombines TRBV10-3 with TRBJ2-1; 9 nucleotides align to TRBD2. After removal of 3 bases from V and 1 base from J, the junction contained 7 bases not matched to a gene. The CDR3 is 17 amino acids. Germline CDR1 is ENHRY and CDR2 is SYGVKD. CDR3 bases: TGTGCCATCAGTGACCCTTCTAGCGGGAAGTCCTACAATGAGCAGTTCTTC. Amino acid sequence: CAISDPSSGKSYNEQFF.

CDR3 region: CASRWDILNTEAFF. Written as DNA, the CDR3 is TGTGCCAGCAGATGGGACATCCTGAACACTGAAGCTTTCTTT. This chain connects TRBV6-5 to TRBJ1-1, with D perhaps matching TRBD1 (6 bases). Trimming pared 6 bases from V and 0 bases from J, leaving 11 bases between. Germline values: CDR1 MNHEY, CDR2 SVGAGI. CDR3 length equals 14 residues.

The chain joins TRBV2 to TRBJ1-2; maybe TRBD1 (6 bases). Germline V CDR1 and CDR2: SNHLY, FYNNEI. V lost 8 bases and J 8 bases, leaving 21 bases between the germline ends. The CDR3 contains 14 residues. The CDR3 DNA sequence: TGTGCCAGCCTCTGGAACAGGGAGGGGGGGGGCTACACCTTC. This sequence encodes CASLWNREGGGYTF.

This clone was picked up a small number of times. The V gene is TRBV7-6, the J gene TRBJ2-5, with D maybe TRBD2 (6 bases). In germline, CDR1 is SGHVS, CDR2 FNYEAQ. Between the trimmed V and J ends, which lost 5 bases and 2 bases, there was a span of 18 bases. The CDR3 totals 16 residues. The CDR3 DNA is TGTGCCAGCAGCCCCCTTAGCCGGAGGGATCAAGAGACCCAGTACTTC. This encodes CASSPLSRRDQETQYF.

J is TRBJ2-7 and V is TRBV7-2, with D tentatively TRBD2 (5 bases). This CDR3 is built from 12 residues. Germline V CDR1 and CDR2: SGHTA, FQGNSA. The V gene lost 5 bases and the J gene lost 4 bases, with 9 bases spanning the gap. The DNA of the CDR3 is TGTGCCAGCAGCGGAGGACGGTACGAGCAGTACTTC. It is translated as CASSGGRYEQYF.

This rearrangement joins TRBV7-2 to TRBJ2-3, with 10 bases matching TRBD2. The CDR3 covers 15 residues. Losses at the gene ends were 2 bases for V and 5 bases for J; bases not matched to a gene: 4. Per germline, CDR1 SGHTA and CDR2 FQGNSA. CDR3 amino acids: CASSLSGGAGDTQYF. CDR3 DNA sequence: TGTGCCAGCAGCTTAAGCGGGGGGGCTGGAGATACGCAGTATTTT.

V and J are TRBV5-1 and TRBJ2-2; weak D call: TRBD1 (6 bases). V lost 1 base, J lost 5 bases, and 12 bases lay in between. CDR3 length: 15 residues. Per the germline V gene, CDR1 is SGHRS and CDR2 is YFSETQ. The CDR3 is CASSLMGAETGELFF. The DNA of the CDR3 is TGCGCCAGCAGCTTGATGGGGGCGGAAACCGGGGAGCTGTTTTTT.

This chain uses TRBV27 with TRBJ2-2; 12 bases map to TRBD2. Germline CDR1 is MNHEY and CDR2 is SMNVEV (reference sequence). The CDR3 sequence is 15 residues long. Losses at the gene ends were 6 bases for V and 7 bases for J; bases not matched to a gene: 6. The CDR3 bases are TGTGCCAGCAGGCTACTAGCGGGGGGAGTCGGGGAGCTGTTTTTT. It encodes CASRLLAGGVGELFF.

The chain has TRBV5-4 and TRBJ2-3, with D hard to call. Germline CDR1 and CDR2: SGHNT and YYREEE (reference sequence). V lost 2 bases and J lost 1, with 5 bases in between. The CDR3 is made up of 13 amino acids. CDR3 coding DNA: TGTGCCAGCAGCTTTCAGGGCACAGATACGCAGTATTTT. Encoded protein: CASSFQGTDTQYF.

This clone appeared a single time. The genes are TRBV7-8 and TRBJ2-1; 10 nucleotides match TRBD2. J was trimmed by 6 bases and V by 7 bases; bases with no gene match: 15. There are 17 residues in the CDR3. From germline, CDR1 is SGHVS and CDR2 FQNEAQ. CDR3 coding DNA: TGTGCCAGCACCATTTATATGAGGGAGCGGGGGGGCAATGAGCAGTTCTTC. It codes for CASTIYMRERGGNEQFF. Full variable domain (remainder filled in from reference TRBV7-8 and TRBJ2-1): GAGVSQSPRYKVAKRGQDVALRCDPISGHVSLFWYQQALGQGPEFLTYFQNEAQLDKSGLPSDRFFAERPEGSVSTLKIQRTQQEDSAVYLCASTIYMRERGGNEQFFGPGTRLTVL.

In its sample, this clone was seen once. The rearrangement links TRBV4-1 to TRBJ2-2; 10 nucleotides align to TRBD2. V shed 1 base, J shed 4 bases, and the junction held 6 bases outside the gene matches. Germline V gene sequence: CDR1 MGHRA, CDR2 YSYEKL. The CDR3 consists of 17 residues. The CDR3 is CASSQALAGVLTGELFF. DNA for the CDR3: TGCGCCAGCAGCCAAGCCCTAGCGGGGGTCCTCACCGGGGAGCTGTTTTTT.

The gene calls are TRBV7-9 and TRBJ1-6; no reliable D call. Germline V gives CDR1 SEHNR, CDR2 FQNEAQ (reference sequence). The CDR3 sequence is 13 residues long. Trimming took off 1 base at V and 15 bases at J, with 13 bases between the two ends. CDR3 sequence (DNA): TGTGCCAGCAGCTTAGTGTCGACTCCACACCTCCACTTT. Protein product: CASSLVSTPHLHF.

The DNA for the CDR3 is TGTGCCAGCAGTTACCCTCCGTGGGGGCTTTACGAGCAGTACTTC. Residues: CASSYPPWGLYEQYF. This chain connects TRBV6-6 to TRBJ2-7, with D possibly TRBD1 on 6 matching bases. Germline-derived CDR1 and CDR2 are MNHNY and SVGAGI (reference sequence). Trimming removed 2 bases at V and 4 bases at J, with 15 bases between. The CDR3 totals 15 residues.

The chain couples TRBV18 to TRBJ2-7, with TRBD2 matching 7 bases. Per germline, CDR1 KGHSH and CDR2 LQKENI. Trimming cost V 3 bases and J 6 bases; bases outside gene matches: 11. The CDR3 contains 15 residues. The CDR3 sequence is CASSPGTTVLGEQYF. CDR3 DNA sequence: TGTGCCAGCTCACCCGGGACTACCGTTCTGGGCGAGCAGTACTTC.

The V and J genes are TRBV6-6 and TRBJ2-3, with 7 nucleotides matching TRBD2. Germline CDR1 is MNHNY and CDR2 is SVGAGI (reference sequence). Trimming cost V 6 bases and J 3 bases; bases outside gene matches: 6. The CDR3 extends over 14 amino acids. CDR3 DNA sequence: TGTGCCAGCAGGCAGAGCGGGGTGACAGATACGCAGTATTTT. It codes for CASRQSGVTDTQYF.

The chain couples TRBV4-3 to TRBJ2-7; D possibly corresponds to TRBD2 (6 bases). V lost 0 bases and J lost 0, with 12 bases in between. CDR3 length: 16 residues. Germline CDR1 LGHNA, CDR2 YSLEER. As DNA, the CDR3 is TGCGCCAGCAGCCAAGACATCGGGAGTAGCTCCTACGAGCAGTACTTC. Residues: CASSQDIGSSSYEQYF.

This rearrangement joins TRBV4-2 to TRBJ1-2, with D tentatively TRBD1 (5 bases). This CDR3 has 14 amino acids. The ends were cut back, 3 bases at V and 8 bases at J, with 16 bases in the middle. Germline loops: CDR1 LGHNA, CDR2 YNFKEQ. The CDR3 sequence: CASSQDIPGYGYTF. CDR3 in DNA: TGTGCCAGCAGCCAGGATATCCCAGGGTACGGCTACACCTTC.

This chain's CDR3 is CASSVRGEQFF. The CDR3 region has the DNA TGTGCCAGCAGTGTCCGGGGTGAGCAGTTCTTC. This chain connects TRBV2 to TRBJ2-1; D possibly corresponds to TRBD2 (5 bases). V was cut by 4 bases and J by 9 bases, with 7 bases left in between. The germline CDR1 and CDR2 sequences are SNHLY and FYNNEI. CDR3 length: 11 amino acids. Together with reference TRBV2 and TRBJ2-1, the CDR3 gives the full variable domain: EPEVTQTPSHQVTQMGQEVILRCVPISNHLYFYWYRQILGQKVEFLVSFYNNEISEKSEIFDDQFSVERPDGSNFTLKIRSTKLEDSAMYFCASSVRGEQFFGPGTRLTVL.

The chain has TRBV6-5 and TRBJ2-2; 10 bases fit TRBD2. The length of the CDR3 is 15 residues. The V and J ends lost 5 bases and 1 base, in that order; junction bases with no gene match: 1. CDR1 and CDR2 (germline): MNHEY, SVGAGI. The CDR3 region is CASSRTSGNTGELFF. The CDR3 DNA is TGTGCCAGCAGTCGGACTAGCGGGAACACCGGGGAGCTGTTTTTT.

V usage is TRBV7-8 and J usage is TRBJ2-2; tentative D call: TRBD2 (6 bases). Germline CDR1 is SGHVS and CDR2 is FQNEAQ. This CDR3 region has 18 residues. Trimming cost V 5 bases and J 1 base, with 20 bases left between them. The CDR3: CASSLRTPGTVNTGELFF. The CDR3 coding sequence is TGTGCCAGCAGCCTCAGAACCCCCGGGACTGTGAACACCGGGGAGCTGTTTTTT.